The following is a TCR beta chain sequence with its context. The antigen this receptor binds is unknown. One base away there is no much larger clone; base qualities are not given. TCRbeta CDR3 regions were amplified from genomic DNA using the immunoSEQ Assay, a bias-controlled multiplex PCR. In the authors' own workflow: Within the assay, amplification of reference gene primers was used to estimate how many nucleated cells each sample contained. To quantify the absolute abundance of each unique TCRbeta CDR3 rearrangement, sequence reads were collapsed and filtered. Productive Simpson clonality was computed per sample as the square root of Simpson's diversity index over productive rearrangements. TCRdb provides this immuneACCESS table in a form limited to in-frame rearrangements. Some clones are lacking; in checked studies, under half of them reflect an unresolved V gene, and why the rest are absent is not known. V and J calls and clone size are those listed in that table; D and trimming were worked out from the DNA. The sample table holds 130,000 or so clones, of which roughly 77% were seen once. The biggest ten clones account for less than 5% of the sample.

Germline trimming amounts to 5 bases on V and 2 bases on J, with 4 as the count of junction bases outside the gene matches. The CDR3 runs 15 residues from the cysteine to the phenylalanine. The DNA shown is the 45-base CDR3, in frame from base 1. CDR1 and CDR2 were assigned from the germline V gene as MNHEY and SVGAGI. The data are from a study of blood T cell repertoires in COVID-19 (dated by TCRdb to about 2020). General notes on the study: Samples covering the acute and convalescent phases of COVID-19 were provided by collaborators in the United States, Italy and Spain. The samples were drawn from two sources: the first 160 participants of the ongoing ImmuneRACE study, and 1,000 to 1,500 subjects contributed by 6 global collaborators. The material from the prospective study consisted of cDNA or gDNA derived from T cells, B-cell-depleted T cells, or PBMCs. Deeply sampled blood TCRbeta repertoires from subjects exposed to, actively infected with, or recovered from COVID-19 were included in the dataset. Sample metadata almost always included a de-identified subject ID, COVID-19 status, age in years and sex. The repertoires were released in a freely available public database meant as a resource for research on the immune response to SARS-CoV-2. Where available, HLA class I and class II types were taken from metadata supplied by the sample provider and were not determined by assay-based typing.

Points the paper makes about the study in general: How much clinical and demographic metadata was included differed by source and by participant, and the metadata was provided uncurated.

At one collaborating source in Seattle, patients were enrolled during active infection and were followed longitudinally through the course of disease. The collaborating institutions used their own protocols to collect whole blood in K2EDTA tubes. For TCRbeta analysis, collaborator samples were shipped as frozen whole blood, as isolated PBMCs, or as DNA extracted from either sample type. The chain links TRBV6-5 with TRBJ1-3; 9 junctional bases match TRBD1. Sequencing was carried out using peripheral blood. This sequence originates from a woman in her 70s with COVID-19, enrolled during active disease. CDR3 loop: CASSRQGVTGNTIYF. The DNA sequence is as follows: TGTGCCAGCAGTAGACAGGGGGTAACTGGAAACACCATATATTTT.